The 15 T cell receptor beta chains reported below all come from one sample, sequenced in a study of blood T cell repertoires in COVID-19. Clones were read by immunoSEQ multiplex PCR, and TCRdb kept only the in-frame ones, dropping some. Of more than 200,000 clones in the sample, 83% were seen once. Sequencing was performed on peripheral blood. The receptors were gathered from a woman aged 40 to 50 with active or convalescent COVID-19.

V gene TRBV5-1 combines with J gene TRBJ2-3; TRBD1 agrees at 9 bases. Germline CDR1 is SGHRS and CDR2 is YFSETQ. V gave up 0 bases and J gave up 2 bases; unmatched junction bases: 4. The CDR3 totals 16 residues. CDR3 bases: TGCGCCAGCAGCTTGGAGGGACAGGGTGCCACAGATACGCAGTATTTT. Amino acid sequence: CASSLEGQGATDTQYF.

This chain uses TRBV4-2 with TRBJ1-6, with TRBD1 as a possible D gene (6 bases). Looked up from germline, CDR1 is LGHNA and CDR2 is YNFKEQ. Trimming took 0 bases from V and 10 from J, leaving 10 bases between them. The CDR3 extends over 14 amino acids. The CDR3 DNA sequence: TGTGCCAGCAGCCAAGACAGGGGAATGTCACCCCTCCACTTT. It encodes CASSQDRGMSPLHF.

The chain links TRBV28 to TRBJ1-5; 7 bases are shared with TRBD1. Per germline, CDR1 MDHEN and CDR2 SYDVKM. Trimming cost V 2 bases and J 0 bases; bases outside gene matches: 19. CDR3 length: 21 residues. The CDR3 sequence: CASSLKEGRGTASYSNQPQHF. CDR3 in DNA: TGTGCCAGCAGTTTAAAGGAGGGCCGCGGGACAGCCTCATATAGCAATCAGCCCCAGCATTTT.

The chain couples TRBV2 to TRBJ2-5, with D possibly TRBD2 on 7 matching bases. The V gene's germline CDR1 is SNHLY and CDR2 FYNNEI. The CDR3 spans 14 residues. Trimming stripped 2 bases from V and 9 bases from J, with 16 bases between. CDR3 bases: TGTGCCAGCAGTGAAAGCGCGGGGGCCGTGGCCCAGTACTTC. Translating it yields CASSESAGAVAQYF. The complete variable domain, with remaining parts taken from reference TRBV2 and TRBJ2-5, reads EPEVTQTPSHQVTQMGQEVILRCVPISNHLYFYWYRQILGQKVEFLVSFYNNEISEKSEIFDDQFSVERPDGSNFTLKIRSTKLEDSAMYFCASSESAGAVAQYFGPGTRLLVL.

V gene TRBV3-1 (or the pseudogene TRBV3-2) combines with J gene TRBJ1-6; 7 bases are a match to TRBD1. Germline values: CDR1 LGHDT, CDR2 YNNKEL (reference sequence). CDR3 length: 15 residues. J gave up 9 bases and V 4 bases, and 9 bases lay outside the gene matches. The CDR3: CASSPGQVKTSPLHF. DNA for the CDR3: TGTGCCAGCAGCCCTGGACAGGTAAAGACTTCACCCCTCCACTTT.

V gene TRBV19 combines with J gene TRBJ2-1; 10 nucleotides line up with TRBD2. This CDR3 comprises 14 residues. V shed 3 bases and J 10 bases; nucleotides not matched to a gene: 6. Germline V lookup: CDR1 LNHDA, CDR2 SQIVND (reference sequence). DNA for the CDR3: TGTGCCAGTAGTATTCAGCGGGGGGGCAGAGAGCAGTTCTTC. It is translated as CASSIQRGGREQFF. Full variable domain (remainder filled in from reference TRBV19 and TRBJ2-1): DGGITQSPKYLFRKEGQNVTLSCEQNLNHDAMYWYRQDPGQGLRLIYYSQIVNDFQKGDIAEGYSVSREKKESFPLTVTSAQKNPTAFYLCASSIQRGGREQFFGPGTRLTVL.

The chain uses TRBV19 and TRBJ1-3; D is possibly TRBD1 (6 bases). This CDR3 spans 14 amino acids. The ends were cut back, 8 bases at V and 2 bases at J, with 13 bases in the middle. Germline V gene lookup returns CDR1 LNHDA and CDR2 SQIVND (reference sequence). The chain's CDR3 is CASSGVGAGNTIYF. The CDR3 DNA sequence: TGTGCCAGTTCAGGGGTCGGCGCTGGAAACACCATATATTTT.

About this clone: Additional DNA sequences in this sample encode the identical CDR3. The chain uses TRBV5-1 and TRBJ1-2, with 7 bases matching TRBD1. V lost 0 bases, J lost 3 bases, and 2 bases stayed unmatched. Germline CDR1 reads SGHRS; CDR2 reads YFSETQ. The CDR3 contains 14 residues. The CDR3 DNA reads TGCGCCAGCAGCTTGGGAGGGGGCGACTATGGCTACACCTTC. Residues: CASSLGGGDYGYTF.

The sample holds one count of this clone. The germline gene is not matched at one end of the junction; a read error may be the cause. The chain links TRBV11-2 to TRBJ2-1; TRBD1 might be the D (6 bases). Germline V lookup: CDR1 SGHAT, CDR2 FQNNGV. The CDR3 consists of 12 residues. CDR3 sequence: CASSLGGLDRIF. In DNA form, the CDR3 reads TGTGCCAGCAGCTTAGGGGGGCTGGATCGGATCTTC.

The chain uses TRBV30 and TRBJ1-1, with D possibly TRBD1 on 6 matching bases. Germline assignment: CDR1 GTSNPN and CDR2 SVGIG (reference sequence). V lost 7 bases to trimming and J lost 1 base, with 7 bases between them. This CDR3 has 11 residues. This chain's CDR3 is CALQGNTEAFF. For the CDR3, the DNA is TGTGCCTTACAGGGGAACACTGAAGCTTTCTTT.

The rearrangement joins TRBV28 to TRBJ1-1; D is ambiguous. Germline V lookup: CDR1 MDHEN, CDR2 SYDVKM. V lost 10 bases to trimming and J lost 7 bases, with 19 bases between them. This CDR3 is 13 amino acids long. CDR3 coding DNA: TGTGCCACCACCCAGACAAGGAGGGTTGAAGCTTTCTTT. Residues: CATTQTRRVEAFF. Looking up the rest from reference TRBV28 and TRBJ1-1 gives the full variable domain: DVKVTQSSRYLVKRTGEKVFLECVQDMDHENMFWYRQDPGLGLRLIYFSYDVKMKEKGDIPEGYSVSREKKERFSLILESASTNQTSMYLCATTQTRRVEAFFGQGTRLTVV.

The chain recombines TRBV28 with TRBJ2-5, with D maybe TRBD1 (6 bases). The V and J ends lost 6 bases and 5 bases respectively, with 13 bases between them. The length of the CDR3 is 13 residues. Germline V gene lookup returns CDR1 MDHEN and CDR2 SYDVKM. The CDR3 coding sequence is TGTGCCAGCAGCCTCGTCCAGGGGGAGACCCAGTACTTC. It specifies CASSLVQGETQYF.

V and J are TRBV5-1 and TRBJ2-2; possibly TRBD1 for D (5 bases). Between the trimmed V and J ends, which lost 2 bases and 6 bases, there was a span of 8 bases. The CDR3 loop spans 13 amino acids. Germline values: CDR1 SGHRS, CDR2 YFSETQ. In DNA, the CDR3 is TGCGCCAGCAGCTTCCCAGGGCCCGGGGAGCTGTTTTTT. Encoded protein: CASSFPGPGELFF.

V is TRBV27 and J is TRBJ2-3; 7 bases map to TRBD1. V was clipped by 6 bases and J by 3 bases; unmatched bases: 9. Germline V CDR1 and CDR2: MNHEY, SMNVEV (reference sequence). The length of the CDR3 is 15 residues. The CDR3: CASRNDRDGTDTQYF. CDR3 nucleotides: TGTGCCAGCAGAAACGACAGGGATGGGACAGATACGCAGTATTTT.

The chain recombines TRBV27 with TRBJ1-1, with D uncertain. Germline values: CDR1 MNHEY, CDR2 SMNVEV (reference sequence). Trimming stripped 2 bases from V and 10 bases from J, with 17 bases between. This CDR3 has 14 residues. CDR3 amino acids: CASSLIASRLIAFF. The CDR3 coding sequence is TGTGCCAGCAGTTTAATAGCCAGTCGACTAATAGCTTTCTTT.